The 18 T cell receptor beta chains presented below share a single source sample, sequenced in a study of blood T cell repertoires in COVID-19. Clones were sequenced by immunoSEQ multiplex PCR, and TCRdb holds only the in-frame ones, with some missing. The sample yields tens of thousands of clones, approximately 90% seen once. The sequenced sample consisted of peripheral blood. The receptor set was obtained from a man in his 70s with active or convalescent COVID-19.

The chain couples TRBV30 to TRBJ1-4; maybe TRBD1 (6 bases). This CDR3 spans 12 amino acids. Germline V gene sequence: CDR1 GTSNPN, CDR2 SVGIG (reference sequence). Trimming cost V 3 bases and J 6 bases, with 8 bases left between them. Written as DNA, the CDR3 is TGTGCCTGGAGCAGGGGAGATGAAAAACTGTTTTTT. It specifies CAWSRGDEKLFF.

This clone was detected once. This sequence joins TRBV28 and TRBJ1-1; TRBD1 matches 7 bases. V was pared by 5 bases and J by 5 bases, with 5 bases of the junction left unmatched. Germline lookup yields CDR1 MDHEN and CDR2 SYDVKM. The length of the CDR3 is 13 residues. The CDR3 bases are TGTGCCAGCAGTCAGGGGGGTCGGACTGAAGCTTTCTTT. Its protein product is CASSQGGRTEAFF.

The V call is TRBV4-1, the J call TRBJ2-4; D may be TRBD2 (5 bases). V was pared by 2 bases and J by 1 base, with 15 bases between. This CDR3 is 17 amino acids long. Germline loops: CDR1 MGHRA, CDR2 YSYEKL. Here the CDR3 reads CASSQRFAGGAKNIQYF. CDR3 sequence (DNA): TGCGCCAGCAGCCAAAGGTTCGCCGGCGGGGCCAAAAACATTCAGTACTTC.

The rearrangement uses TRBV28 and TRBJ1-1; maybe TRBD1 (5 bases). Germline CDR1 and CDR2: MDHEN and SYDVKM. Deletions cut 8 bases from V and 0 bases from J, with 13 bases between. The CDR3 spans 14 residues. CDR3 protein: CASSGGIMNTEAFF. The CDR3, as DNA: TGTGCCAGCTCCGGGGGAATAATGAACACTGAAGCTTTCTTT.

The chain is built from TRBV5-1 and TRBJ2-7, with a weak D call TRBD1 (6 bases). Trimming took off 4 bases at V and 6 bases at J, with 14 bases between the two ends. Looked up from germline, CDR1 is SGHRS and CDR2 is YFSETQ. This CDR3 is 13 amino acids long. The CDR3 DNA is TGCGCCAGCAGCATACAGGGTTTTGGCGAGCAGTACTTC. Translated: CASSIQGFGEQYF.

V gene TRBV28 combines with J gene TRBJ2-2, with D maybe TRBD2 (5 bases). Germline CDR1 and CDR2: MDHEN and SYDVKM. The V and J ends lost 5 bases and 7 bases respectively, with 17 bases between them. The CDR3 length is 15 residues. CDR3 residues: CASSHGLEIFGELFF. CDR3 DNA sequence: TGTGCCAGCAGTCATGGACTGGAGATATTCGGGGAGCTGTTTTTT.

This clone was seen only once. J is TRBJ2-1 and V is TRBV6-2 or TRBV6-3; 10 bases are shared with TRBD2. V shed 5 bases, J shed 2 bases, and the junction held 12 bases outside the gene matches. From germline, CDR1 is MNHEY and CDR2 SVGEGT. The CDR3 runs to 18 residues. The CDR3 sequence is CASSRSSGSLTTYNEQFF. The DNA of the CDR3 is TGTGCCAGCAGTAGGTCTAGCGGGAGTCTAACCACCTACAATGAGCAGTTCTTC.

The gene calls are TRBV15 and TRBJ2-7; 11 nucleotides line up with TRBD1. CDR1 is LNHNV, CDR2 YYDKDF, per germline (reference sequence). The CDR3 is made up of 15 amino acids. Unmatched junction bases numbered 8, after V lost 3 bases and J lost 7 bases. CDR3 sequence: CATSREDRGLGEQYF. The CDR3, as DNA: TGTGCCACCAGCAGGGAGGACAGGGGGCTAGGGGAGCAGTACTTC.

J is TRBJ1-5 and V is TRBV19; 8 bases are shared with TRBD1. V was clipped by 4 bases and J by 2 bases; unmatched bases: 4. CDR3 size: 15 residues. Germline CDR1 is LNHDA and CDR2 is SQIVND (reference sequence). CDR3 bases: TGTGCCAGTAGTACCGGGACAGGCGGCAATCAGCCCCAGCATTTT. As protein: CASSTGTGGNQPQHF.

The chain links TRBV15 to TRBJ1-4, with 7 bases that match TRBD1. Germline V gene data show CDR1 as LNHNV and CDR2 as YYDKDF (reference sequence). This CDR3 is built from 15 residues. J lost 1 base, V lost 2 bases, and 1 base had no gene match. In nucleotides, the CDR3 is TGTGCCACCAGCAGACGACAGGGAACTAATGAAAAACTGTTTTTT. This sequence encodes CATSRRQGTNEKLFF. Filled out from reference TRBV15 and TRBJ1-4, the complete variable domain reads DAMVIQNPRYQVTQFGKPVTLSCSQTLNHNVMYWYQQKSSQAPKLLFHYYDKDFNNEADTPDNFQSRRPNTSFCFLDIRSPGLGDTAMYLCATSRRQGTNEKLFFGSGTQLSVL.

This chain uses TRBV9 with TRBJ1-2; maybe TRBD1 (5 bases). Per germline, CDR1 SGDLS and CDR2 YYNGEE. V lost 4 bases to trimming and J lost 0 bases, with 13 bases between them. This CDR3 comprises 15 residues. The CDR3 protein is CASSLRGDSNYGYTF. The CDR3, as DNA: TGTGCCAGCAGCCTGCGGGGCGATTCTAACTATGGCTACACCTTC. The entire variable domain, with the rest obtained from reference TRBV9 and TRBJ1-2, is as follows: DSGVTQTPKHLITATGQRVTLRCSPRSGDLSVYWYQQSLDQGLQFLIQYYNGEERAKGNILERFSAQQFPDLHSELNLSSLELGDSALYFCASSLRGDSNYGYTFGSGTRLTVV.

CDR3 residues: CAWRVYRGSYNSPLHF. In nucleotides, the CDR3 is TGTGCCTGGAGGGTATATAGGGGCAGCTATAATTCACCCCTCCACTTT. This sequence joins TRBV30 and TRBJ1-6, with D maybe TRBD1 (5 bases). Trimming cost V 3 bases and J 3 bases, with 15 bases left between them. From germline, CDR1 is GTSNPN and CDR2 SVGIG (reference sequence). This CDR3 comprises 16 residues.

This clone appeared once. This sequence joins TRBV19 and TRBJ1-2; D is unresolved. Trimming shortened V by 6 bases and J by 2 bases, and 10 bases separated the two germline ends. CDR3 size: 13 residues. Germline V gene data show CDR1 as LNHDA and CDR2 as SQIVND (reference sequence). CDR3 sequence reads: CASRETVNYGYTF. The CDR3 DNA reads TGTGCCAGTAGAGAAACGGTCAACTATGGCTACACCTTC.

The chain employs TRBV2 and TRBJ2-3; tentative D call: TRBD2 (6 bases). Trimming took off 4 bases at V and 10 bases at J, with 12 bases between the two ends. Germline-derived CDR1 and CDR2 are SNHLY and FYNNEI. The CDR3 length is 12 residues. The chain's CDR3 is CASSVRGRAQYF. The CDR3 DNA sequence: TGTGCCAGCAGTGTGCGGGGTCGTGCGCAGTATTTT.

This clone was seen just once. The V call is TRBV6-5, the J call TRBJ1-5; D may be TRBD1 (5 bases). The CDR3 consists of 12 residues. V lost 8 bases and J 5 bases, leaving 10 bases between the germline ends. Germline CDR1 and CDR2: MNHEY and SVGAGI. CDR3 coding DNA: TGTGCCAGCGAAGGGGTTCATCAGCCCCAGCATTTT. Amino acid sequence: CASEGVHQPQHF.

The chain carries TRBV28 and TRBJ2-1; D might be TRBD1 (5 bases). Between the trimmed V and J ends, which lost 5 bases and 6 bases, there was a span of 14 bases. This CDR3 region has 14 residues. Per germline, CDR1 MDHEN and CDR2 SYDVKM. In DNA form, the CDR3 reads TGTGCCAGCAGTCTCCAGGGAATGATCAATGAGCAGTTCTTC. This gives the protein CASSLQGMINEQFF.

V usage is TRBV6-5 and J usage is TRBJ1-1; 9 bases line up with TRBD1. J was trimmed by 7 bases and V by 5 bases; bases with no gene match: 8. The CDR3 covers 14 residues. Germline lookup yields CDR1 MNHEY and CDR2 SVGAGI. CDR3 region: CASSPTGGPYEAFF. DNA of the CDR3: TGTGCCAGCAGTCCAACAGGGGGCCCATATGAAGCTTTCTTT.

This rearrangement joins TRBV10-3 to TRBJ1-4; TRBD1 might be the D (5 bases). Germline CDR1 ENHRY, CDR2 SYGVKD. The CDR3 runs to 18 residues. V was trimmed by 2 bases and J by 0 bases, leaving 16 bases between them. In DNA, the CDR3 is TGTGCCATCAGTGAGGGGCCCAATACAGGAGCAACTAATGAAAAACTGTTTTTT. This sequence encodes CAISEGPNTGATNEKLFF.